The 30 T cell receptor beta chains given below trace back to one sample, sequenced in a study of shared clonotypes between healthy human individuals. TCRdb's copy holds only in-frame clones and misses some; the assay was immunoSEQ multiplex PCR. The sample has about 1.4 million clones; roughly 96% are singletons. The sequencing sample was made of naive CD4+ T cells sorted from blood. Subset noted: CD45RA+ positively selected. Receptors were obtained from a man aged 30 to 45 in good health.

J is TRBJ2-5 and V is TRBV5-1; TRBD1 agrees at 7 bases. With V trimmed by 4 bases and J by 2 bases, 8 bases remained unmatched. CDR1 SGHRS and CDR2 YFSETQ come from the germline V gene. The CDR3 spans 15 residues. CDR3 nucleotides: TGCGCCAGCAGCCCTGACAGGGCAGTACAAGAGACCCAGTACTTC. It codes for CASSPDRAVQETQYF.

This chain uses TRBV25-1 with TRBJ2-1; 7 nucleotides match TRBD1. This CDR3 region has 13 residues. J was trimmed by 8 bases and V by 6 bases; bases with no gene match: 7. CDR1 is MGHDK, CDR2 SYGVNS, per germline. As DNA, the CDR3 is TGTGCCAGCAGGGTACAGGGGTGGGATGAGCAGTTCTTC. Amino acid sequence: CASRVQGWDEQFF. Supplemented by reference TRBV25-1 and TRBJ2-1, the full variable domain reads EADIYQTPRYLVIGTGKKITLECSQTMGHDKMYWYQQDPGMELHLIHYSYGVNSTEKGDLSSESTVSRIRTEHFPLTLESARPSHTSQYLCASRVQGWDEQFFGPGTRLTVL.

This chain connects TRBV18 to TRBJ2-2, with D perhaps given as TRBD1 or TRBD2 (5 bases each). V was shortened by 0 bases and J by 5 bases, with 13 bases between the two germline ends. This CDR3 has 16 residues. Germline V CDR1 and CDR2: KGHSH, LQKENI. The CDR3 sequence is CASSPPSRGSTGELFF. For the CDR3, the DNA is TGTGCCAGCTCACCACCGAGTCGGGGCAGTACCGGGGAGCTGTTTTTT.

V and J are TRBV10-1 and TRBJ2-1; 9 nucleotides line up with TRBD2. This CDR3 region has 15 residues. Trimming cost V 0 bases and J 7 bases; bases outside gene matches: 4. Germline V gene sequence: CDR1 WNHNN, CDR2 SYGVQD (reference sequence). CDR3 bases: TGCGCCAGCAGTGAGTCGGGCGGGAGGGCAAATGAGCAGTTCTTC. Protein product: CASSESGGRANEQFF.

V is TRBV7-9 and J is TRBJ2-1; 8 nucleotides match TRBD2. The junction had 12 bases not matched to a gene; V was cut back by 7 bases and J by 4 bases. The V gene's germline CDR1 is SEHNR and CDR2 FQNEAQ (reference sequence). The CDR3 length is 16 residues. The CDR3 loop reads CASNPPGLGVYNEQFF. In DNA form, the CDR3 reads TGTGCCAGCAACCCACCGGGACTAGGGGTTTACAATGAGCAGTTCTTC.

The J gene is TRBJ2-6, the V gene TRBV5-4; no reliable D call. Looked up from germline, CDR1 is SGHNT and CDR2 is YYREEE (reference sequence). The CDR3 is 15 residues long. V lost 4 bases and J lost 1, with 9 bases in between. The CDR3 spells CASSPVPSGANVLTF. The CDR3 bases are TGTGCCAGCAGCCCGGTCCCTTCTGGGGCCAACGTCCTGACTTTC. Combining the CDR3 with reference TRBV5-4 and TRBJ2-6 gives the whole variable domain ETGVTQSPTHLIKTRGQQVTLRCSSQSGHNTVSWYQQALGQGPQFIFQYYREEENGRGNFPPRFSGLQFPNYSSELNVNALELDDSALYLCASSPVPSGANVLTFGAGSRLTVL.

This chain links TRBV28 with TRBJ2-7, with TRBD1 matching 7 bases. Germline CDR1 reads MDHEN; CDR2 reads SYDVKM. V gave up 1 base and J gave up 2 bases; unmatched junction bases: 8. The CDR3 has 16 amino acids. CDR3: CASSLSFRQGTYEQYF. DNA of the CDR3: TGTGCCAGCAGTTTATCCTTTCGACAGGGTACCTACGAGCAGTACTTC.

This sequence joins TRBV6-1 and TRBJ2-3, with 7 bases fitting TRBD2. The V segment lost 2 bases and the J segment 2 bases; nucleotides outside the gene matches: 4. The CDR3 has 15 residues. Germline assignment: CDR1 MNHNS and CDR2 SASEGT. As DNA, the CDR3 is TGTGCCAGCAGTGAACTAGCGGCCTTCACAGATACGCAGTATTTT. Translation gives CASSELAAFTDTQYF.

The rearrangement uses TRBV5-5 and TRBJ2-3; 9 bases line up with TRBD2. Germline V gene sequence: CDR1 SGHKS, CDR2 YYEKEE (reference sequence). V lost 0 bases, J lost 0 bases, and 8 bases stayed unmatched. The CDR3 has 18 amino acids. CDR3 protein: CASSLVSGSSPSTDTQYF. DNA of the CDR3: TGTGCCAGCAGCTTGGTTAGCGGGAGTTCACCTAGCACAGATACGCAGTATTTT.

The rearrangement joins TRBV7-8 to TRBJ2-2, with D unresolved. V was shortened by 3 bases and J by 6 bases, with 14 bases between the two germline ends. CDR3 length: 15 amino acids. Germline CDR1 SGHVS, CDR2 FQNEAQ. This CDR3 reads CASSLSGSKSGELFF. As DNA, the CDR3 is TGTGCCAGCAGCTTGAGTGGTAGTAAGTCCGGGGAGCTGTTTTTT.

The chain recombines TRBV13 with TRBJ1-1; weak D call: TRBD1 (6 bases). The germline gives CDR1 PRHDT, CDR2 FYEKMQ (reference sequence). Deletions cut 5 bases from V and 4 bases from J, with 11 bases between. The CDR3 runs to 13 residues. CDR3 protein: CASSTWTVTEAFF. The CDR3 DNA reads TGTGCCAGCAGCACATGGACAGTCACTGAAGCTTTCTTT. The full variable domain, completed using reference TRBV13 and TRBJ1-1, is AAGVIQSPRHLIKEKRETATLKCYPIPRHDTVYWYQQGPGQDPQFLISFYEKMQSDKGSIPDRFSAQQFSDYHSELNMSSLELGDSALYFCASSTWTVTEAFFGQGTRLTVV.

The chain links TRBV5-8 to TRBJ2-7, with unresolved D. Germline-derived CDR1 and CDR2 are SGHTS and YDEGEE. With 4 bases removed from V and 0 bases from J, the gap between germline ends came to 11 bases. This CDR3 has 14 residues. CDR3 in amino acids: CASSEIPSSYEQYF. DNA of the CDR3: TGTGCCAGCAGCGAAATACCGAGCTCCTACGAGCAGTACTTC.

This clone was seen a single time. CDR3 bases: TGCGCCAGCAGTGAGACCCCATACTACAATGAGCAGTTCTTC. Amino acids: CASSETPYYNEQFF. V and J are TRBV5-1 and TRBJ2-1; no firm D call. CDR3 length: 14 amino acids. The V and J ends lost 5 bases and 3 bases respectively, with 12 bases between them. Germline CDR1 is SGHRS and CDR2 is YFSETQ.

This clone was recorded only once. This chain uses TRBV5-1 with TRBJ2-7; 7 nucleotides line up with TRBD2. The trim removed 0 bases at V and 3 bases at J, leaving 3 bases unmatched. Per germline, CDR1 SGHRS and CDR2 YFSETQ. CDR3 size: 14 residues. CDR3: CASSLEGDYYEQYF. As DNA, the CDR3 is TGCGCCAGCAGCTTGGAAGGGGACTACTACGAGCAGTACTTC.

This clone has just one count. This chain links TRBV5-1 with TRBJ1-2; no definite D call. With 4 bases removed from V and 7 bases from J, the gap between germline ends came to 23 bases. Germline loops: CDR1 SGHRS, CDR2 YFSETQ. The CDR3 has 16 residues. The CDR3 bases are TGCGCCAGCAGCCCTGGGCGGTCCCTTGGTATATCTGGCTACACCTTC. Translating it yields CASSPGRSLGISGYTF.

The V call is TRBV6-6, the J call TRBJ2-3; D not resolved. Germline V gene sequence: CDR1 MNHNY, CDR2 SVGAGI (reference sequence). The CDR3 extends over 12 amino acids. V gave up 5 bases and J gave up 2 bases, with 5 bases separating them. The CDR3 DNA reads TGTGCCAGCAGTCTCTACACAGATACGCAGTATTTT. Residues: CASSLYTDTQYF.

V and J are TRBV28 and TRBJ1-3; 7 nucleotides match TRBD1. Germline lookup yields CDR1 MDHEN and CDR2 SYDVKM. The CDR3 runs 18 residues. The junction had 17 bases not matched to a gene; V was cut back by 6 bases and J by 3 bases. This CDR3 reads CASSPILDRWSRGNTIYF. CDR3 sequence (DNA): TGTGCCAGCAGCCCTATTTTGGACAGGTGGTCTCGTGGAAACACCATATATTTT. The entire variable domain, with the rest obtained from reference TRBV28 and TRBJ1-3, is as follows: DVKVTQSSRYLVKRTGEKVFLECVQDMDHENMFWYRQDPGLGLRLIYFSYDVKMKEKGDIPEGYSVSREKKERFSLILESASTNQTSMYLCASSPILDRWSRGNTIYFGEGSWLTVV.

In its sample, this clone was seen a few times. The chain combines TRBV2 with TRBJ2-2; no firm D call. Germline V lookup: CDR1 SNHLY, CDR2 FYNNEI. The CDR3 covers 14 residues. Trimming removed 6 bases at V and 0 bases at J, with 8 bases between. The CDR3 spells CASRAFANTGELFF. CDR3 bases: TGTGCCAGCAGAGCTTTCGCGAACACCGGGGAGCTGTTTTTT.

The rearrangement joins TRBV7-9 to TRBJ2-5; 14 nucleotides match TRBD2. The germline V gene has CDR1 SEHNR and CDR2 FQNEAQ (reference sequence). The CDR3 is made up of 16 amino acids. Losses at the gene ends were 5 bases for V and 5 bases for J; bases not matched to a gene: 7. This CDR3 reads CASSVTSGRARETQYF. The CDR3 bases are TGTGCCAGCAGCGTGACTAGCGGGAGGGCTAGGGAGACCCAGTACTTC.

The chain combines TRBV6-5 with TRBJ2-1, with TRBD1 matching over 7 bases. CDR1 and CDR2 (germline): MNHEY, SVGAGI. This CDR3 comprises 15 residues. The junction had 5 bases not matched to a gene; V was cut back by 6 bases and J by 0 bases. CDR3 DNA sequence: TGTGCCAGCAGATCGGACAGGAGCTCCTACAATGAGCAGTTCTTC. This translates into CASRSDRSSYNEQFF.

The rearrangement joins TRBV7-9 to TRBJ2-7; D is unresolved. Trimming removed 2 bases at V and 2 bases at J, with 10 bases between. The germline CDR1 and CDR2 sequences are SEHNR and FQNEAQ (reference sequence). The CDR3 is 14 amino acids. In nucleotides, the CDR3 is TGTGCCAGCAGCTTAAGTCTATTTACCTACGAGCAGTACTTC. Protein: CASSLSLFTYEQYF.

V usage is TRBV5-1 and J usage is TRBJ2-7, with 15 bases matching TRBD2. The CDR3 runs 18 residues. V gave up 2 bases and J gave up 0 bases; unmatched junction bases: 6. Germline V lookup: CDR1 SGHRS, CDR2 YFSETQ. The CDR3 protein is CASSFGLAGGPSSYEQYF. The CDR3 DNA sequence: TGCGCCAGCAGCTTCGGACTAGCGGGAGGGCCCAGCTCCTACGAGCAGTACTTC. Full variable domain (remainder filled in from reference TRBV5-1 and TRBJ2-7): KAGVTQTPRYLIKTRGQQVTLSCSPISGHRSVSWYQQTPGQGLQFLFEYFSETQRNKGNFPGRFSGRQFSNSRSEMNVSTLELGDSALYLCASSFGLAGGPSSYEQYFGPGTRLTVT.

The chain joins TRBV6-5 to TRBJ2-1; 8 bases are shared with TRBD2. The V segment lost 6 bases and the J segment 6 bases; nucleotides outside the gene matches: 4. This CDR3 is built from 13 residues. The germline CDR1 and CDR2 sequences are MNHEY and SVGAGI. CDR3 in amino acids: CASREAGVNEQFF. CDR3 nucleotides: TGTGCCAGCAGGGAAGCGGGAGTCAATGAGCAGTTCTTC.

This chain joins TRBV10-3 and TRBJ2-7; TRBD2 agrees at 14 bases. V shed 6 bases, J shed 4 bases, and the junction held 8 bases outside the gene matches. There are 16 residues in the CDR3. From germline, CDR1 is ENHRY and CDR2 SYGVKD. CDR3 in amino acids: CAIRRGLAGAGYEQYF. For the CDR3, the DNA is TGTGCCATCAGGAGGGGACTAGCGGGAGCAGGGTACGAGCAGTACTTC.

Turning to this clone: Other DNA sequences in the sample encode the same CDR3. The chain uses TRBV5-1 and TRBJ2-5; 7 bases map to TRBD1. Germline values: CDR1 SGHRS, CDR2 YFSETQ. The CDR3 sequence is 14 residues long. J gave up 4 bases and V 0 bases, and 3 bases lay outside the gene matches. The CDR3 reads CASSLGQGRETQYF. The CDR3 DNA sequence: TGCGCCAGCAGCTTGGGACAGGGCCGAGAGACCCAGTACTTC.

V and J are TRBV18 and TRBJ2-7; D ambiguous. This CDR3 contains 13 residues. Trimming left V 2 bases short and J 3 bases short, with 8 bases between. Germline V gives CDR1 KGHSH, CDR2 LQKENI. The CDR3 sequence: CASSPLGHYEQYF. CDR3 DNA: TGTGCCAGCTCACCATTAGGTCACTACGAGCAGTACTTC.

V usage is TRBV5-6 and J usage is TRBJ2-7, with no clear D. V lost 4 bases and J lost 2, with 10 bases in between. The CDR3 is 13 amino acids. Germline-derived CDR1 and CDR2 are SGHDT and YYEEEE. The CDR3 region has the DNA TGTGCCAGCAGCACCTTTGGCCCCTACGAGCAGTACTTC. Residues: CASSTFGPYEQYF.

The V call is TRBV10-1, the J call TRBJ2-1, with D perhaps matching TRBD1 (6 bases). CDR1 WNHNN and CDR2 SYGVQD come from the germline V gene (reference sequence). V shed 6 bases and J shed 9 bases, with 18 bases lying between them. The CDR3 runs to 14 residues. The CDR3: CASSGSQEQGEQFF. For the CDR3, the DNA is TGCGCCAGCAGCGGTAGCCAAGAACAGGGTGAGCAGTTCTTC.

The V and J genes are TRBV29-1 and TRBJ2-5; D call uncertain. Germline V lookup: CDR1 SQVTM, CDR2 ANQGSEA. CDR3 length: 13 residues. Trimming took off 6 bases at V and 5 bases at J, with 16 bases between the two ends. In DNA form, the CDR3 reads TGCAGCGTCACCACCTTCCAGAGGGAGACCCAGTACTTC. Protein sequence: CSVTTFQRETQYF.

The sample holds one count of this clone. The chain links TRBV6-1 to TRBJ1-1; D call uncertain. The CDR3 length is 13 residues. Germline assignment: CDR1 MNHNS and CDR2 SASEGT. The V end was cut by 6 bases, the J end by 3 bases, with 11 bases between. Written as DNA, the CDR3 is TGTGCCAGCAGCGCTTACAGCTACACTGAAGCTTTCTTT. The encoded protein is CASSAYSYTEAFF.